This T cell receptor beta chain comes out of a study of Ad26.COV2.S vaccination and SARS-CoV-2 variants. The wider study: Donor participated within the Ad26.COV2.S arm of the COV1001 trial. Into the muscle, Ad26.COV2.S was dosed once or twice, 56 days apart.

Treatment described: roughly 20 received Ad26.COV2.S at low or high dose, single or two shots; several received placebo; per-sample allocation not given. On day 63 after the first injection, vaccine and placebo recipients gave samples. Germline V lookup: CDR1 LGHDT, CDR2 YNNKEL (reference sequence). With 6 bases clipped from V and 2 bases from J, the junction kept 5 bases outside the gene matches. There are 15 residues in the CDR3. Assay: immunoSEQ multiplex PCR; the TCRdb copy retains only in-frame clones and omits some. The data hold 350,000 to 450,000 clones, with around 86% observed a single time.

This clonotype was obtained from a person aged 18-65 years who received the Ad26.COV2.S COVID-19 vaccine or a placebo. This chain connects TRBV3-1 (or the pseudogene TRBV3-2) to TRBJ2-5, with 11 positions matching TRBD2. The sequenced sample was peripheral blood, obtained in a trial of Ad26.COV2.S vaccine versus placebo. The CDR3 here is CASRPTSGAQETQYF. The CDR3 DNA follows: TGTGCCAGCAGGCCGACTAGCGGGGCTCAAGAGACCCAGTACTTC.